A selection of T cell receptor beta chains follows, all from one sample in a study of blood T cell repertoires in COVID-19. Here immunoSEQ multiplex PCR was the method, and the copy in TCRdb shows in-frame clones only, minus some. The data show some 100,000 clones, approximately 74% seen once. Sequencing was performed on peripheral blood. The source of these receptors is a man aged 65 to 79 with COVID-19, enrolled during active disease. The CDR3 runs from the conserved cysteine through the conserved F or W. A D gene is named only where the DNA matches it firmly. Part of the rows lack a size; the others show once, few, many or a class for expanded clones.

cdr3_aa cdr3_nt v_call d_call clone_size cdr3_length j_call
CASDARGFGNTIYF TGTGCCAGCGACGCACGGGGATTCGGAAACACCATATATTTT TRBV6-5 . . 14 TRBJ1-3
CASSSGLAGVGPGYNEQFF TGTGCCAGCAGCTCGGGACTAGCGGGAGTAGGCCCAGGGTACAATGAGCAGTTCTTC TRBV7-9 TRBD2 . 19 TRBJ2-1
CASSLRTSGRAYEQYF TGTGCCAGTAGTCTCAGGACTAGCGGGAGGGCCTACGAGCAGTACTTC TRBV19 TRBD2 . 16 TRBJ2-7
CASSRLAGVAGANVLTF TGTGCCAGTAGTAGACTAGCGGGAGTGGCTGGGGCCAACGTCCTGACTTTC TRBV19 TRBD2 . 17 TRBJ2-6
CASIPRAQNDEQYF TGTGCCAGCATTCCCAGGGCGCAGAACGACGAGCAGTACTTC TRBV28 . . 14 TRBJ2-7
CASLPGGSSLTGELFF TGTGCCAGCCTTCCGGGAGGGAGTTCGCTCACCGGGGAGCTGTTTTTT TRBV5-4 TRBD2 . 16 TRBJ2-2
CASIARNQETQYF TGTGCCAGCATAGCCAGAAACCAAGAGACCCAGTACTTC TRBV3-1/TRBV3-2 . . 13 TRBJ2-5
CASSYPETGLLMNTEAFF TGTGCCAGCAGTTACCCCGAGACAGGACTGCTCATGAACACTGAAGCTTTCTTT TRBV6-2/TRBV6-3 . . 18 TRBJ1-1
CASSHNIAGGETQYF TGCGCCAGCAGCCATAATATAGCGGGAGGTGAGACCCAGTACTTC TRBV4-3 TRBD2 few 15 TRBJ2-5
CACSSGGLYEKLFF TGTGCCTGCTCGTCCGGGGGGCTGTACGAAAAACTGTTTTTT TRBV30 . . 14 TRBJ1-4
CASSKIQGPLSHEQYF TGTGCCAGCAGCAAAATACAGGGCCCGCTCTCCCACGAGCAGTACTTC TRBV21-1 . . 16 TRBJ2-7
CATLRVGSPLHF TGTGCCACTCTCAGGGTGGGATCACCCCTCCACTTT TRBV12-3/TRBV12-4 . . 12 TRBJ1-6
CASSTLAGVGETQYF TGTGCCAGTAGTACCCTAGCGGGAGTTGGGGAGACCCAGTACTTC TRBV19 TRBD2 . 15 TRBJ2-5
CASSQVVASRDRVYEQYF TGTGCCAGCAGCCAAGTGGTAGCTTCGCGGGACAGGGTCTACGAGCAGTACTTC TRBV4-2 TRBD1 . 18 TRBJ2-7
CASSRQGMVYEQYF TGTGCCAGCAGCCGGCAGGGGATGGTATACGAGCAGTACTTC TRBV3-1/TRBV3-2 . . 14 TRBJ2-7
CASSVATSLEQYF TGTGCCAGCAGCGTAGCGACTAGCCTCGAGCAGTACTTC TRBV9 TRBD2 . 13 TRBJ2-7
CAISELVGTGVSGANVLTF TGTGCCATCAGTGAGTTGGTCGGGACAGGGGTTTCTGGGGCCAACGTCCTGACTTTC TRBV10-3 TRBD1 once 19 TRBJ2-6
CASSLRGVATPYNEQFF TGTGCCAGCAGTTTACGGGGTGTAGCAACTCCCTACAATGAGCAGTTCTTC TRBV28 . many 17 TRBJ2-1
CASSPPAQHF TGCGCCAGCAGCCCCCCCGCCCAGCATTTT TRBV4-1 . . 10 TRBJ1-5
CASNPGQTLLALRYNEQFF TGTGCCAGCAATCCGGGACAAACTCTACTAGCGCTACGTTACAATGAGCAGTTCTTC TRBV27 . few 19 TRBJ2-1
CASSLAGQGNYGYTF TGTGCCAGCAGCTTAGCGGGACAGGGGAACTATGGCTACACCTTC TRBV7-2 TRBD1 once 15 TRBJ1-2
CASSLLGDSSTDTQYF TGTGCCAGCAGCTTATTAGGGGACTCTAGCACAGATACGCAGTATTTT TRBV7-2 . . 16 TRBJ2-3
CASRGSPYNEQFF TGTGCCAGCCGCGGGAGTCCGTACAATGAGCAGTTCTTC TRBV28 TRBD2 . 13 TRBJ2-1
CASTGGGTNTGELFF TGTGCCAGCACGGGGGGCGGTACGAACACCGGGGAGCTGTTTTTT TRBV6-5 . . 15 TRBJ2-2
CASSLPFGVDTQYF TGTGCCAGCAGCTTACCCTTCGGGGTGGATACGCAGTATTTT TRBV7-2 . . 14 TRBJ2-3